The rows below give T cell receptor beta chains drawn from one sample of a study of control samples from healthy donors and cancer patients. Method: immunoSEQ multiplex PCR; TCRdb's copy keeps in-frame clones and lacks some. The table shows tens of thousands of clones, with around 79% occurring only once. Sequenced input: PBMCs. The receptors originated from a man aged 55 to 70 with head and neck cancer. Both conserved end residues are part of each CDR3. D genes are given only for firm matches. Size tells how often a clone was seen (once, few, many) or the class of an expanded clone, and some rows leave it out.

few,TRBV3-1/TRBV3-2,TRBJ2-7,-,CASSQESGYEQYF,TGTGCCAGCAGCCAAGAATCCGGCTACGAGCAGTACTTC
-,TRBV27,TRBJ1-2,TRBD1,CASSSGQRYGYTF,TGTGCCAGCAGTTCGGGACAGCGCTATGGCTACACCTTC
-,TRBV19,TRBJ1-1,-,CASSLGGVGTEAFF,TGTGCCAGTAGCCTAGGGGGGGTGGGAACTGAAGCTTTCTTT
few,TRBV5-1,TRBJ1-1,TRBD1,CASSLPGQGNTEAFF,TGCGCCAGCAGCTTGCCGGGACAGGGGAACACTGAAGCTTTCTTT
-,TRBV9,TRBJ2-3,TRBD2,CASSFPDMGLAADTQYF,TGTGCCAGCAGCTTCCCGGATATGGGACTAGCAGCAGATACGCAGTATTTT
-,TRBV5-1,TRBJ2-7,-,CASSPGGDLYEQYF,TGCGCCAGCAGCCCAGGTGGGGACCTTTACGAGCAGTACTTC
-,TRBV19,TRBJ1-2,TRBD1,CASRDRVNYGYTF,TGTGCCAGTAGGGACAGGGTGAACTATGGCTACACCTTC
-,TRBV11-1,TRBJ2-3,TRBD1,CASSLGTGITDTQYF,TGTGCCAGCAGCTTGGGGACAGGGATCACAGATACGCAGTATTTT
-,TRBV28,TRBJ2-7,TRBD2,CASSLYQGGEQYF,TGTGCCAGCAGTTTATACCAGGGAGGGGAGCAGTACTTC
-,TRBV28,TRBJ2-4,-,CASRQGAKNIQYF,TGTGCCAGCAGACAGGGAGCCAAAAACATTCAGTACTTC
-,TRBV7-3,TRBJ2-2,-,CASSSDDWKGGELFF,TGTGCCAGCAGCTCCGATGATTGGAAAGGGGGGGAGCTGTTTTTT
-,TRBV18,TRBJ2-3,TRBD2,CASSPSGLAGGNTQYF,TGTGCCAGCTCACCATCCGGACTAGCGGGAGGGAATACGCAGTATTTT
medium-sized,TRBV7-9,TRBJ2-5,-,CASSSKQPQGQYF,TGTGCCAGCAGCTCCAAACAGCCTCAGGGCCAGTACTTC
-,TRBV28,TRBJ2-3,TRBD2,CASTSGSWVDTQYF,TGTGCCAGCACTAGCGGGAGTTGGGTAGATACGCAGTATTTT
-,TRBV2,TRBJ2-1,-,CASSLYNEQFF,TGTGCCAGCAGTTTATACAATGAGCAGTTCTTC
-,TRBV7-3,TRBJ2-1,TRBD2,CASSYSGSGSYNEQFF,TGTGCCAGCAGTTATAGCGGGAGCGGATCCTACAATGAGCAGTTCTTC
-,TRBV19,TRBJ2-1,-,CASSILHNEQFF,TGTGCCAGTAGTATACTGCACAATGAGCAGTTCTTC
-,TRBV7-7,TRBJ2-6,TRBD2,CASSSPGGGSGANVLTF,TGCGCCAGCAGCTCCCCGGGGGGAGGGTCGGGGGCCAACGTCCTGACTTTC
-,TRBV20-1,TRBJ2-7,-,CSARTGSVQYF,TGCAGTGCTAGGACGGGATCTGTGCAGTACTTC
-,TRBV5-1,TRBJ1-4,TRBD1,CASSFLPGQGTNEKLFF,TGCGCCAGCAGCTTTTTGCCGGGACAGGGGACGAATGAAAAACTGTTTTTT
-,TRBV2,TRBJ2-3,TRBD2,CASSRVGGRGTDTQYF,TGTGCCAGCAGTCGAGTAGGCGGGAGAGGCACAGATACGCAGTATTTT
-,TRBV5-1,TRBJ1-4,-,CASSYGGAEEKLFF,TGCGCCAGCAGCTACGGGGGCGCTGAAGAAAAACTGTTTTTT
-,TRBV10-3,TRBJ2-7,TRBD1,CAISRAWTGASNEQYF,TGTGCCATCAGTCGAGCTTGGACAGGGGCTTCGAACGAGCAGTACTTC
-,TRBV11-3,TRBJ2-2,TRBD2,CASSPSPIAGGNAGELFF,TGTGCCAGCAGCCCGTCCCCTATAGCGGGAGGGAACGCCGGGGAGCTGTTTTTT
-,TRBV29-1,TRBJ2-2,-,CSVPDGRTNTGELFF,TGCAGCGTACCAGACGGACGCACGAACACCGGGGAGCTGTTTTTT
-,TRBV11-2,TRBJ2-5,-,CASTNGQTQYF,TGTGCCAGCACCAATGGTCAGACCCAGTACTTC
-,TRBV9,TRBJ1-1,-,CASSAGHHTEAFF,TGTGCCAGCAGCGCTGGACACCACACTGAAGCTTTCTTT
-,TRBV19,TRBJ1-4,-,CASSETGYANEKLFF,TGTGCCAGTAGTGAAACAGGGTATGCTAATGAAAAACTGTTTTTT
medium-sized,TRBV10-1,TRBJ2-2,TRBD2,CASSEGAGGLGLAGSNTGELFF,TGCGCCAGCAGTGAAGGGGCAGGGGGCTTAGGACTAGCGGGATCGAACACCGGGGAGCTGTTTTTT
-,TRBV12-5,TRBJ2-3,-,CASGLPRERGTDTQYF,TGTGCTAGTGGTTTGCCGAGGGAGAGGGGTACAGATACGCAGTATTTT
-,TRBV7-9,TRBJ2-7,TRBD2,CASSLVTSGSSAYEQYF,TGTGCCAGCAGCTTAGTGACCAGCGGGAGTTCCGCCTACGAGCAGTACTTC
-,TRBV20-1,TRBJ2-7,-,CSASDLGGYYEQYF,TGCAGTGCTAGTGACCTCGGCGGCTACTACGAGCAGTACTTC
-,TRBV7-6,TRBJ2-7,TRBD2,CASSGRLAGFDEQYF,TGTGCCAGCAGCGGAAGACTAGCGGGATTCGACGAGCAGTACTTC
-,TRBV19,TRBJ2-2,TRBD2,CASSLGLAGFDSGELFF,TGTGCCAGTAGCCTGGGACTAGCGGGATTTGATTCCGGGGAGCTGTTTTTT
-,TRBV25-1,TRBJ2-7,-,CASSEPGGTYEQYF,TGTGCCAGCAGTGAACCAGGGGGGACCTACGAGCAGTACTTC
-,TRBV30,TRBJ1-3,-,CAWSVISGNTIYF,TGTGCCTGGAGTGTGATCTCTGGAAACACCATATATTTT
once,TRBV30,TRBJ2-1,-,CAWTPEGGNEQFF,TGTGCCTGGACCCCGGAAGGGGGGAATGAGCAGTTCTTC
-,TRBV7-8,TRBJ2-2,-,CASSLVETGELFF,TGTGCCAGCAGCTTAGTTGAGACCGGGGAGCTGTTTTTT
-,TRBV29-1,TRBJ2-5,TRBD1,CSVEVGTARETQYF,TGCAGCGTTGAAGTGGGGACAGCTAGAGAGACCCAGTACTTC
-,TRBV24-1,TRBJ2-1,-,CATSDSDIHNEQFF,TGTGCCACCAGTGATTCAGACATTCACAATGAGCAGTTCTTC
few,TRBV19,TRBJ1-3,-,CASSARNTIYF,TGTGCCAGTAGCGCTAGAAACACCATATATTTT
-,TRBV4-3,TRBJ2-5,TRBD1,CASSQGQEGQGLETQYF,TGCGCCAGCAGCCAGGGCCAGGAGGGACAGGGGCTGGAGACCCAGTACTTC
-,TRBV19,TRBJ1-6,-,CASSIYRDNSPLHF,TGTGCCAGTAGTATCTACAGGGATAATTCACCCCTCCACTTT
-,TRBV7-3,TRBJ2-3,-,CASSTDPIDTQYF,TGTGCCAGCAGCACGGATCCGATAGATACGCAGTATTTT
-,TRBV5-1,TRBJ2-1,TRBD2,CASSLEGRGLAGYNEQFF,TGCGCCAGCAGCTTGGAGGGTAGAGGACTAGCGGGATATAATGAGCAGTTCTTC